This is a list of T cell receptor beta chains from one sample in a study of blood T cell repertoires in COVID-19. Profiled with immunoSEQ multiplex PCR; TCRdb holds only in-frame clones, not every one. The sample holds tens of thousands of clones, approximately 83% seen once. The sequenced sample was peripheral blood. Every receptor here comes from a human donor in a cohort sampled during active COVID-19. Both conserved end residues are part of each CDR3. Fields, in order: V gene, D gene, clone size, J gene, CDR3 protein, CDR3 DNA. D genes are given only for firm matches. Rows give clone size only sometimes, using once, few, many, or a class for an expanded clone.

v_gene: TRBV3-1/TRBV3-2
d_gene: TRBD1
abundance: .
j_gene: TRBJ2-1
CDR3aa: CASIQAGGNEQFF
CDR3nt: TGTGCCAGCATTCAGGCAGGGGGCAATGAGCAGTTCTTC

v_gene: TRBV5-4
d_gene: TRBD1
abundance: .
j_gene: TRBJ1-4
CDR3aa: CVSSRPGQGAHSNEKLFF
CDR3nt: TGTGTCAGCAGCAGACCGGGACAGGGGGCGCATAGTAATGAAAAACTGTTTTTT

v_gene: TRBV29-1
d_gene: .
abundance: .
j_gene: TRBJ2-5
CDR3aa: CSVGERGLFGPQYF
CDR3nt: TGCAGCGTCGGGGAGAGAGGCCTGTTTGGCCCCCAGTACTTC

v_gene: TRBV18
d_gene: TRBD2
abundance: .
j_gene: TRBJ2-3
CDR3aa: CASSPPGGSSDTQYF
CDR3nt: TGTGCCAGCTCACCACCGGGCGGGAGTTCAGATACGCAGTATTTT

v_gene: TRBV6-5
d_gene: TRBD1
abundance: .
j_gene: TRBJ2-1
CDR3aa: CASTVDRGGYNEQFF
CDR3nt: TGTGCCAGCACCGTCGACAGGGGGGGCTACAATGAGCAGTTCTTC

v_gene: TRBV7-8
d_gene: TRBD2
abundance: .
j_gene: TRBJ2-3
CDR3aa: CASRTGLREGGLMDTQYF
CDR3nt: TGTGCCAGCAGGACGGGCTTACGGGAGGGGGGCTTAATGGATACGCAGTATTTT

v_gene: TRBV7-2
d_gene: TRBD1
abundance: .
j_gene: TRBJ2-3
CDR3aa: CASSSPRDRVTDTQYF
CDR3nt: TGTGCCAGCAGCTCGCCCCGGGACAGGGTCACAGATACGCAGTATTTT

v_gene: TRBV28
d_gene: TRBD2
abundance: few
j_gene: TRBJ2-2
CDR3aa: CASFAGGRTGELFF
CDR3nt: TGTGCCAGCTTCGCGGGAGGGCGAACCGGGGAGCTGTTTTTT

v_gene: TRBV19
d_gene: TRBD2
abundance: .
j_gene: TRBJ2-1
CDR3aa: CASSTFSGRANEQFF
CDR3nt: TGTGCCAGTAGTACCTTTAGCGGGAGGGCCAATGAGCAGTTCTTC

v_gene: TRBV30
d_gene: .
abundance: .
j_gene: TRBJ1-5
CDR3aa: CAWSAGSNQPQHF
CDR3nt: TGTGCCTGGAGTGCAGGGAGCAATCAGCCCCAGCATTTT

v_gene: TRBV29-1
d_gene: .
abundance: .
j_gene: TRBJ1-3
CDR3aa: CSAAGTGNTIYF
CDR3nt: TGCAGCGCCGCGGGGACTGGAAACACCATATATTTT

v_gene: TRBV7-9
d_gene: TRBD1
abundance: few
j_gene: TRBJ1-4
CDR3aa: CASAEQGVEKLFF
CDR3nt: TGTGCCAGCGCAGAACAGGGGGTTGAAAAACTGTTTTTT

v_gene: TRBV10-1
d_gene: .
abundance: .
j_gene: TRBJ1-1
CDR3aa: CATRVSPSTEAFF
CDR3nt: TGCGCCACCCGGGTCTCCCCGAGCACTGAAGCTTTCTTT

v_gene: TRBV14
d_gene: TRBD1
abundance: .
j_gene: TRBJ1-2
CDR3aa: CASSRDRNYGYTF
CDR3nt: TGTGCCAGCAGCCGGGACAGGAACTATGGCTACACCTTC

v_gene: TRBV6-5
d_gene: .
abundance: many
j_gene: TRBJ2-7
CDR3aa: CASRAGASYEQYF
CDR3nt: TGTGCCAGCCGAGCAGGGGCTTCCTACGAGCAGTACTTC

v_gene: TRBV18
d_gene: .
abundance: .
j_gene: TRBJ1-6
CDR3aa: CASSPYWGRQNSPLHF
CDR3nt: TGTGCCAGCTCACCGTACTGGGGCCGACAAAATTCACCCCTCCACTTT

v_gene: TRBV9
d_gene: TRBD1
abundance: .
j_gene: TRBJ2-1
CDR3aa: CASSGRQGYYNEQFF
CDR3nt: TGTGCCAGCAGCGGGAGACAGGGGTATTACAATGAGCAGTTCTTC

v_gene: TRBV4-2
d_gene: .
abundance: .
j_gene: TRBJ2-6
CDR3aa: CASTFGVSGANVLTF
CDR3nt: TGTGCCAGCACTTTCGGTGTCTCTGGGGCCAACGTCCTGACTTTC

v_gene: TRBV27
d_gene: .
abundance: .
j_gene: TRBJ2-1
CDR3aa: CASSSTVYNEQFF
CDR3nt: TGTGCCAGCAGTTCCACAGTGTACAATGAGCAGTTCTTC

v_gene: TRBV19
d_gene: TRBD1
abundance: few
j_gene: TRBJ1-1
CDR3aa: CASSIRRTGGMNTEAFF
CDR3nt: TGTGCCAGTAGTATAAGGAGGACAGGGGGCATGAACACTGAAGCTTTCTTT

v_gene: TRBV18
d_gene: .
abundance: .
j_gene: TRBJ2-7
CDR3aa: CASSPLASYEQYF
CDR3nt: TGTGCCAGCTCACCACTAGCGTCCTACGAGCAGTACTTC

v_gene: TRBV6-5
d_gene: .
abundance: .
j_gene: TRBJ2-6
CDR3aa: CAGQTISGANVLTF
CDR3nt: TGTGCTGGACAAACTATCTCTGGGGCCAACGTCCTGACTTTC